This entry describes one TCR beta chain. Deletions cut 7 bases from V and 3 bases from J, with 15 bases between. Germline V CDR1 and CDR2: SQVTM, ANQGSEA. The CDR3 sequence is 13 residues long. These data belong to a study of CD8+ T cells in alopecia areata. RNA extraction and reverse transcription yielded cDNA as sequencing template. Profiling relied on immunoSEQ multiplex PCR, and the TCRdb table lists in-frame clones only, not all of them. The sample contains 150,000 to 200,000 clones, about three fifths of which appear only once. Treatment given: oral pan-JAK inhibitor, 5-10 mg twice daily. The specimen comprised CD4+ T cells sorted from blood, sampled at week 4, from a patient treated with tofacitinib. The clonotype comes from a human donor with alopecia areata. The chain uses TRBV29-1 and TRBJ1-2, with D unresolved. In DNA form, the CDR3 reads TGCAGCGGGAAAGGGAGGATGGACTATGGCTACACCTTC. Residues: CSGKGRMDYGYTF.